Sequencing of this TCR beta chain was carried out in a study of OX40 agonist ivuxolimab in advanced cancers. Study-level information: An agonistic anti-OX40 (CD134) antibody, ivuxolimab, was used to treat the patients. Participants averaged approximately 65 years of age (range roughly 23 to 79) and were about 85% male. Allowance was made for prior anti-PD-1, anti-PD-L1 or anti-CTLA-4 therapy, and 35% to 40% had some. The study enrolled dose-escalation patients with hepatocellular carcinoma, melanoma, renal cell or head and neck cancer.

V lost 3 bases to trimming and J lost 7 bases; unmatched junction nucleotides: 10. Per germline, CDR1 KGHSH and CDR2 LQKENI. The CDR3 loop spans 16 amino acids. Repertoires were generated with immunoSEQ multiplex PCR, while TCRdb's copy carries only in-frame clones and drops some. The sample consists of tens of thousands of clones, 90% to 95% of them appearing once. The gene calls are TRBV18 and TRBJ1-5; TRBD1 matches 9 bases. Sequenced here: CD4+ or CD8+ T cells sorted from blood, sampled in a trial of the OX40 agonist ivuxolimab. This receptor was obtained from an adult with an advanced solid tumor such as melanoma, head and neck, liver or kidney cancer. The CDR3 sequence is CASSPPGQGKRQPQHF. CDR3 DNA sequence: TGTGCCAGCTCACCGCCCGGACAGGGGAAGCGCCAGCCCCAGCATTTT. The full variable domain, in which reference TRBV18 and TRBJ1-5 provide the parts outside the CDR3, is NAGVMQNPRHLVRRRGQEARLRCSPMKGHSHVYWYRQLPEEGLKFMVYLQKENIIDESGMPKERFSAEFPKEGPSILRIQQVVRGDSAAYFCASSPPGQGKRQPQHFGDGTRLSIL.